Listed here are 10 T cell receptor beta chains from one sample, sequenced in a study of T cells after yellow fever vaccination. Each CDR3 protein gets one entry after TCRdb re-called the 5' RACE reads with MiXCR. The sample records 100,000 to 150,000 distinct CDR3 sequences, about 7.4% being singletons. The source was CD4+ T cells sorted from PBMCs, collected 10 days after the first yellow fever vaccination. The source is a man younger than 30 who received the YFV17D yellow fever vaccine.

This clonotype has ten or more counts. This sequence joins TRBV20-1 and TRBJ2-4; the D is unclear. The CDR3 totals 12 residues. Germline lookup yields CDR1 DFQATT and CDR2 SNEGSKA (reference sequence). Trimming took off 2 bases at V and 9 bases at J, with 11 bases between the two ends. The CDR3 loop reads CSARRSSSIQYF. In DNA, the CDR3 is TGCAGTGCTAGACGTAGTTCGAGCATTCAGTACTTC.

This clonotype was seen repeatedly, ten times or more. The chain joins TRBV28 to TRBJ2-7, with a weak D call TRBD1 (5 bases). Germline V gene sequence: CDR1 MDHEN, CDR2 SYDVKM. The length of the CDR3 is 13 residues. Trimming removed 2 bases at V and 6 bases at J, with 11 bases between. CDR3 amino acids: CASSLKGWREQYV. Here the CDR3 DNA reads TGTGCCAGCAGTTTAAAGGGGTGGCGCGAGCAGTACGTC.

This clonotype was picked up many times. V usage is TRBV12-3 or TRBV12-4 and J usage is TRBJ2-3; 9 nucleotides match TRBD1. The CDR3 length is 15 residues. V shed 6 bases, J shed 7 bases, and the junction held 11 bases outside the gene matches. CDR3 nucleotide sequence: TGTGCCAGCAGCCCCTGGACAGGGGACATCAATACGCAGTATTTT. Translation: CASSPWTGDINTQYF.

This clonotype was recorded many times. CDR3 DNA sequence: TGCGCCAGCAATTACACTGGGCTCGTC. It translates to CASNYTGLV. The chain uses TRBV23-1 and TRBJ2-7; D gene unclear. TRBV23-1 is treated as an ORF (open reading frame) with a function not yet certain. The CDR3 covers 9 residues.

Ten or more counts support this clonotype. The chain joins TRBV5-5 to TRBJ1-1; D is uncertain. The V and J ends lost 5 bases and 3 bases respectively, with 17 bases between them. Germline loops: CDR1 SGHKS, CDR2 YYEKEE (reference sequence). CDR3 length equals 15 residues. The CDR3 coding sequence is TGTGCCAGCAGACCCGGTGGTTCGAGAGACACTGAAGCTTTCTTT. It codes for CASRPGGSRDTEAFF.

Ten or more counts support this clonotype. This rearrangement joins TRBV3-1 to TRBJ2-2; D is uncertain. Trimming cost V 2 bases and J 6 bases, with 10 bases left between them. The CDR3 loop spans 14 amino acids. CDR1 is LGHDT, CDR2 YNNKEL, per germline (reference sequence). CDR3: CASSQFIAAGELFF. In DNA form, the CDR3 reads TGTGCCAGCAGCCAATTCATAGCCGCCGGGGAGCTGTTTTTT.

The chain is built from TRBV7-2 and TRBJ1-6; a weak D match, TRBD1 (6 bases). This CDR3 comprises 15 residues. Trimming took 1 base from V and 12 from J, leaving 16 bases between them. The germline gives CDR1 SGHTA, CDR2 FQGNSA. The CDR3 region is CASSLVGRGTRPLHF. CDR3 coding DNA: TGTGCCAGCAGCTTAGTGGGCAGGGGTACGAGACCCCTCCACTTT.

This clonotype was seen ten or more times. The rearrangement links TRBV24-1 to TRBJ1-2; a weak D match, TRBD1 (6 bases). Trimming took 11 bases from V and 4 from J, leaving 13 bases between them. Germline V gives CDR1 KGHDR, CDR2 SFDVKD. This CDR3 has 12 residues. The CDR3 reads CAIGGGPYGYTF. CDR3 sequence (DNA): TGTGCCATCGGGGGGGGCCCCTATGGCTACACCTTC.

This chain joins TRBV18 and TRBJ1-5, with 9 bases that match TRBD1. The CDR3 runs 15 residues. Per the germline V gene, CDR1 is KGHSH and CDR2 is LQKENI. The V segment lost 1 base and the J segment 6 bases; nucleotides outside the gene matches: 4. As DNA, the CDR3 is TGTGCCAGCTCACCACAGCACAGGGGGCCTCAGCCCCAGCATTTT. Translating it yields CASSPQHRGPQPQHF. The whole variable domain, filled in from reference TRBV18 and TRBJ1-5, reads NAGVMQNPRHLVRRRGQEARLRCSPMKGHSHVYWYRQLPEEGLKFMVYLQKENIIDESGMPKERFSAEFPKEGPSILRIQQVVRGDSAAYFCASSPQHRGPQPQHFGDGTRLSIL.

This clonotype appeared many times. V is TRBV28 and J is TRBJ2-7, with 7 bases aligning to TRBD1. V shed 6 bases and J 4 bases; nucleotides not matched to a gene: 3. The germline CDR1 and CDR2 sequences are MDHEN and SYDVKM. This CDR3 spans 12 amino acids. CDR3 region: CASSRQGYEQYV. As DNA, the CDR3 is TGTGCCAGCAGCAGACAGGGTTACGAGCAGTACGTC.